Sequencing of this T cell receptor beta chain was carried out in a study of blood T cell repertoires in COVID-19. About the research overall: Material from acute and convalescent COVID-19 was sourced from the United States, Italy and Spain. T cells, B-cell-depleted T cells, or PBMCs supplied cDNA or gDNA.

As processed by the authors: Counts of nucleated cells, estimated from reference gene primer amplification, were obtained. The repertoire was sequenced with immunoSEQ multiplex PCR; TCRdb's copy has only in-frame clones and lacks some. Clonal size and the V and J genes are those of that table, whereas D and trimming came from the DNA. This sample yields 9,500 to 10,000 clones, of which roughly four fifths are seen a single time; over 35% belongs to the top ten. V was clipped by 1 base and J by 5 bases; unmatched bases: 11. The CDR3 spans 17 residues. Germline V gene sequence: CDR1 LNHNV, CDR2 YYDKDF (reference sequence).

The receptor comes from a human donor in a cohort sampled during active COVID-19. The chain recombines TRBV15 with TRBJ2-5; 9 bases are shared with TRBD2. The source material was peripheral blood. CDR3 DNA: TGTGCCACCAGCAGAGCTGTAGGGCGGGGGGGCCAGGAGACCCAGTACTTC. Translating it yields CATSRAVGRGGQETQYF.